The present T cell receptor beta chain was sequenced within a study of CD8 T cells in ankylosing spondylitis (dated 2017 in TCRdb). With regard to the full study: The study set out to find disease-linked TCR variants by profiling T cell receptor beta repertoires in ankylosing spondylitis patients and healthy donors. In total, the full study cohort was made up of some 110 healthy donors and some 26 ankylosing spondylitis patients. Peripheral blood samples were taken, and synovial fluid was additionally collected from ankylosing spondylitis patients.

Broad study findings and their caveats: Some TCR beta motif variants had previously been reported in synovial fluid and blood of reactive arthritis patients, which suggested common disease-initiation mechanisms. The disease-linked clones were reported to be significantly enriched in matched synovial fluid samples from ankylosing spondylitis patients. In peripheral blood, the disease-linked clones were found at relatively low frequencies and had a CD8+ phenotype. Blood from ankylosing spondylitis patients appeared to be characterized by a TCR beta motif composed of about eight highly homologous amino acid variants.

V loses 0 bases, J loses 3 bases, and the germline ends lie 18 bases apart. Measured from the cysteine to the phenylalanine, the CDR3 is 17 residues long. Only the CDR3 part of the read is kept: 51 bases, read in frame from the first base. The CDR1 and CDR2 encoded by the germline V gene are KGHSH and LQKENI. In the case of this clonotype: The clone's antigen remains unknown. No qualities accompany the bases; no much larger clone lies one base away.

Sequenced on an Illumina HiSeq 2500. Quantitative 5'-RACE with molecular barcodes was the method used to prepare the TCR beta libraries. In the source study's methods: Disease-linked TCR variants were identified with a new computational method built on a probabilistic model of VDJ rearrangement. TCRdb trimmed public reads at Q25 via fastp, called clones via MiXCR and kept in-frame beta chains. Identical CDR3 protein sequences are pooled into one entry, listed with their most common genes and DNA. None of the V and J calls come from the authors' own analysis; TCRdb made them. Present in this sample are 350,000 to 450,000 distinct CDR3 sequences, approximately 22% of which were seen just once. The ten largest clones add up to about an eighth of the sample.

The material sequenced was blood, either unsorted or a sorted T cell fraction (not recorded which). The chain is assembled from TRBV18 and TRBJ2-7; TRBD1 is possibly the D segment (6 matching bases). This receptor was identified in a male donor with ankylosing spondylitis or in good health (not recorded which). The bases read TGTGCCAGCTCACCACCGAAAGGGGGACCGGAGGACTACGAGCAGTACTTC. Protein translation: CASSPPKGGPEDYEQYF. Here the CDR3 is joined to the reference TRBV18 and TRBJ2-7 genes, and the full variable domain is: NAGVMQNPRHLVRRRGQEARLRCSPMKGHSHVYWYRQLPEEGLKFMVYLQKENIIDESGMPKERFSAEFPKEGPSILRIQQVVRGDSAAYFCASSPPKGGPEDYEQYFGPGTRLTVT.